Described below is a single T cell receptor beta chain sequence and its context. The sample belongs to a study of OX40 agonist ivuxolimab in advanced cancers. Germline V gene lookup returns CDR1 SGHAT and CDR2 FQDESV (reference sequence). This CDR3 has 13 amino acids. Trimming took off 1 base at V and 3 bases at J, with 6 bases between the two ends. Assay used: immunoSEQ multiplex PCR; TCRdb lists only in-frame clones, some missing. The table lists about 99,000 clones, about 96% of them singletons. The TCR originated in an adult with an advanced solid tumor such as melanoma, head and neck, liver or kidney cancer. The chain combines TRBV11-1 with TRBJ1-1, with D perhaps matching TRBD1 (5 bases). The specimen comprised CD4+ or CD8+ T cells sorted from blood, sampled in a trial of the OX40 agonist ivuxolimab. The DNA of the CDR3 is TGTGCCAGCAGCTTAGGAGGGGACACTGAAGCTTTCTTT. As protein: CASSLGGDTEAFF.